This T cell receptor beta chain was documented in a study of blood T cell repertoires in COVID-19. About the study: From the United States, Italy and Spain came samples of acute and convalescent COVID-19.

The cohort comprised adults aged 18 to 89 years residing in approximately 25 US areas. Allocation to cohorts depended on clinical history reported by the participants. V shed 6 bases, J shed 3 bases, and the junction held 14 bases outside the gene matches. Germline assignment: CDR1 SGHDN and CDR2 FVKESK. The CDR3 extends over 17 amino acids. Authors' analysis steps: Amplification of reference gene primers was used by the study to estimate nucleated cell counts. The table came from immunoSEQ multiplex PCR; TCRdb's copy has only in-frame clones and leaves some out. V and J calls and clone size follow that table, whereas D and trimming were derived from the DNA. This table has about 180,000 clones, roughly 87% appearing once.

Sequencing was done on a sample of PBMCs or T cells enriched from blood (not recorded which). V gene TRBV14 combines with J gene TRBJ2-1; 7 bases fit TRBD2. This receptor was identified in a woman in her thirties or forties with acute COVID-19. The CDR3 sequence: CASSPGLVSHYYNEQFF. The CDR3 DNA sequence: TGTGCCAGCAGTCCAGGACTAGTTTCCCACTACTACAATGAGCAGTTCTTC.